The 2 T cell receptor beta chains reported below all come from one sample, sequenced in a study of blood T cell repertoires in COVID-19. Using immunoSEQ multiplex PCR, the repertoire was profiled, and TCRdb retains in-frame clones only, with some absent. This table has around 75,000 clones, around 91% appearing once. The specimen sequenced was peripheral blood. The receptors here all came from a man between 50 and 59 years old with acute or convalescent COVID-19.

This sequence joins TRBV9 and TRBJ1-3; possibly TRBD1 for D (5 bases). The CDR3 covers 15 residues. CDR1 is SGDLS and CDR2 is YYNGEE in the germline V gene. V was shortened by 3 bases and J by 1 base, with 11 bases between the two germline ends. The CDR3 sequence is CASSARAPSGNTIYF. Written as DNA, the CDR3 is TGTGCCAGCAGCGCCAGGGCACCTTCTGGAAACACCATATATTTT.

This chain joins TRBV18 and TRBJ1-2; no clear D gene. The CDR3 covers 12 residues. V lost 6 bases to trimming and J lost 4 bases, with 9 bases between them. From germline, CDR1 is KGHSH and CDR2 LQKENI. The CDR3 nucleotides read TGTGCCAGCTCCCAACAAGTCTATGGCTACACCTTC. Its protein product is CASSQQVYGYTF.